The source of this T cell receptor (beta chain) is a study of cytomegalovirus exposure and HLA in healthy donors (dated by TCRdb to about 2017). About the investigation overall: According to a later analysis, the 100 to 150 validation repertoires were produced on the same platform as the approximately 610 repertoires of the first cohort. The study aimed to test whether cataloging public T cell receptors could reveal signatures of past pathogen exposure. Along with the approximately 700-subject first cohort, a separate validation cohort of over a hundred different subjects was used. High-throughput TCR immunosequencing, statistical association of individual TCRs with disease status, and machine learning were combined to predict cytomegalovirus infection status. Points the paper makes about the study in general: A later analysis had no HLA typing for the validation cohort, so co-occurrence there was scored across all 120 or so repertoires. Most TCR sequences were observed very rarely across donors, whereas some public TCRs were present in many individuals. A few of the identified cytomegalovirus-associated TCR beta chains were confirmed in vitro to be specific for cytomegalovirus antigens. The study gave a list of roughly 150 TCR beta chains associated with cytomegalovirus. The classifier was reported to diagnose cytomegalovirus status with high specificity and sensitivity in both the original and validation cohorts. It was suggested by the authors that the approach could potentially be generalized to other disease states and immunological phenotypes. A later analysis found that TCRs clustered in the first cohort also tended to co-occur in the 120 validation repertoires, with more than 90% of cluster scores above 0.

Ends trimmed: V by 4 bases, J by 6 bases; bases unmatched to a gene: 13. According to the germline V gene, CDR1 reads SNHLY and CDR2 reads FYNNEI. From cysteine to phenylalanine, the CDR3 is 17 amino acids long. CDR3 DNA only is kept here, 51 bases in frame from base 1. The method was the immunoSEQ multiplex PCR assay. In the paper's pipeline: A statistical classification framework was built to diagnose cytomegalovirus status from the catalog of TCR beta chain sequences. TCRdb took this table from immuneACCESS and kept in-frame rearrangements with V and J called. Such tables lack part of the clones; where checked against another copy, unresolved V genes explain under half of the gap, and the rest is unexplained. That table gives V, J and clone size, and the DNA gave D and trimming. The sample profile shows 250,000 to 400,000 clones; roughly 90% of them were found once. Approximately 0.95% of the sample is in the top ten clones.

Separate from the roughly 660-subject first cohort, the validation cohort of 90 to 150 subjects was the group to which the donors belonged. In its sample, this clone was seen once. The antigen it binds to is not known. Per-nucleotide qualities are absent, and no much larger clonotype sits a single base away. This sequence uses TRBV2 and TRBJ2-2, with 8 junctional bases fitting TRBD1. The sample was PBMCs. The clonotype comes from a man aged 25 to 45 in good health and CMV-seronegative. The sequenced DNA is TGTGCCAGCAGTGCCCGTCAGGGGGCGTCAGTTCCCGGGGAGCTGTTTTTT. Its coded protein is CASSARQGASVPGELFF.